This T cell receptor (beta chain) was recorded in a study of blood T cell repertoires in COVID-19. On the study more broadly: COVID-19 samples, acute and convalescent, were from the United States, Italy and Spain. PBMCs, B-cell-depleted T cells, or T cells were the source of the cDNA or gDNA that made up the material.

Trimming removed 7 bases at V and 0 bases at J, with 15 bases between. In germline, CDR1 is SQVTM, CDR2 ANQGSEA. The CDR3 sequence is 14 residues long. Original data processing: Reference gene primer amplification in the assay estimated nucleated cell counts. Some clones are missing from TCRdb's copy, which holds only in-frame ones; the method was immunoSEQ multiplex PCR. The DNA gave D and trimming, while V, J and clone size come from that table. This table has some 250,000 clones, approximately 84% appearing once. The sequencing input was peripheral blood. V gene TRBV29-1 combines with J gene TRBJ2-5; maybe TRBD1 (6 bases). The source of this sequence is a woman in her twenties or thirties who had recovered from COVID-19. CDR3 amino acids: CSARPGHHQETQYF. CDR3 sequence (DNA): TGCAGCGCCCGACCGGGACACCACCAAGAGACCCAGTACTTC.